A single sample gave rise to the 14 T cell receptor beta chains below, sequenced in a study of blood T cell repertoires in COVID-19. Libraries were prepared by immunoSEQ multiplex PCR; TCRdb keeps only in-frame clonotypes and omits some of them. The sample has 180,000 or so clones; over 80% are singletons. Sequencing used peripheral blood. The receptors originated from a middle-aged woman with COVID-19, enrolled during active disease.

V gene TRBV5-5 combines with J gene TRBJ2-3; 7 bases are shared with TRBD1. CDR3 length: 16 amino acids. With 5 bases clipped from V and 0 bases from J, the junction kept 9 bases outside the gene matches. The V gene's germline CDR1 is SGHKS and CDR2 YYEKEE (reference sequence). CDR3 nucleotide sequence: TGTGCCAGCAGTTTACAGGGGCTAGGGAGCACAGATACGCAGTATTTT. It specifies CASSLQGLGSTDTQYF. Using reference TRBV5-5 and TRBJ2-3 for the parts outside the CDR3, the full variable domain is DAGVTQSPTHLIKTRGQQVTLRCSPISGHKSVSWYQQVLGQGPQFIFQYYEKEERGRGNFPDRFSARQFPNYSSELNVNALLLGDSALYLCASSLQGLGSTDTQYFGPGTRLTVL.

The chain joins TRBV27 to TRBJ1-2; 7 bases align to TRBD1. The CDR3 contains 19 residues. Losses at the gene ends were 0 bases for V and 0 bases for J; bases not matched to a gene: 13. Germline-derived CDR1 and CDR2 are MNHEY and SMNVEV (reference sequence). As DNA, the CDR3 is TGTGCCAGCAGTTTATCCACCGGGGACAGTCTATTAGCTAACTATGGCTACACCTTC. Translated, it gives CASSLSTGDSLLANYGYTF.

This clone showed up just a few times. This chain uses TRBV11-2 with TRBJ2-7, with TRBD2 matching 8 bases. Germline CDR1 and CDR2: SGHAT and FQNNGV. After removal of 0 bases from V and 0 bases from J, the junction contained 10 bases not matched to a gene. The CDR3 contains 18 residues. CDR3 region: CASSLDPRVAGYSYEQYF. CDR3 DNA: TGTGCCAGCAGCTTAGATCCTAGGGTAGCGGGGTACTCCTACGAGCAGTACTTC.

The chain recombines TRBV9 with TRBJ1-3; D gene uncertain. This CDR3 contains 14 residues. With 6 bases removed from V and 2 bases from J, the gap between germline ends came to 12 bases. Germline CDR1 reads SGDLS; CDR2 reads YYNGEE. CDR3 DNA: TGTGCCAGCACCAGTCAGGTGGCTGGAAACACCATATATTTT. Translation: CASTSQVAGNTIYF.

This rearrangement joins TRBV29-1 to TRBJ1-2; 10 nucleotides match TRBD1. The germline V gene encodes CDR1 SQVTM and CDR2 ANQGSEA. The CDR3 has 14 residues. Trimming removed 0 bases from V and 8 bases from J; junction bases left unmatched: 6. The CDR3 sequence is CSVEDVGTGVGYTF. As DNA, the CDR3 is TGCAGCGTTGAAGATGTCGGGACAGGGGTAGGCTACACCTTC. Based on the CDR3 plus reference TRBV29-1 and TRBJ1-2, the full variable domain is SAVISQKPSRDICQRGTSLTIQCQVDSQVTMMFWYRQQPGQSLTLIATANQGSEATYESGFVIDKFPISRPNLTFSTLTVSNMSPEDSSIYLCSVEDVGTGVGYTFGSGTRLTVV.

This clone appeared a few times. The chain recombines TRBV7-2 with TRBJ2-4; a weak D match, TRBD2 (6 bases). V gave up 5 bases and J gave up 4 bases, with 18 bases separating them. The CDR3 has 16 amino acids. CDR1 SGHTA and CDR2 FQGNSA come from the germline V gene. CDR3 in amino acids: CASSPTPGGVKNIQYF. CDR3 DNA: TGTGCCAGCAGCCCCACCCCGGGCGGGGTAAAAAACATTCAGTACTTC.

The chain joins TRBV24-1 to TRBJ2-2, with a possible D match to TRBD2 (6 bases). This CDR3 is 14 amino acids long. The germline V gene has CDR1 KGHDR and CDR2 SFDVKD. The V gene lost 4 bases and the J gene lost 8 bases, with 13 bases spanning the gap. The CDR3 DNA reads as TGTGCCACCAGTGACCCGACTAGTGCTGGGGAGCTGTTTTTT. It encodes CATSDPTSAGELFF.

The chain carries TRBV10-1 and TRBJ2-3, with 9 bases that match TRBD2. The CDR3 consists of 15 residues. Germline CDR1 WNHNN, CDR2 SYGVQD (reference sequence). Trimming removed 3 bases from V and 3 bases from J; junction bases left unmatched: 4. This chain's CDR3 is CASSDPLAGTDTQYF. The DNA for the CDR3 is TGCGCCAGCAGTGACCCGCTAGCGGGAACAGATACGCAGTATTTT.

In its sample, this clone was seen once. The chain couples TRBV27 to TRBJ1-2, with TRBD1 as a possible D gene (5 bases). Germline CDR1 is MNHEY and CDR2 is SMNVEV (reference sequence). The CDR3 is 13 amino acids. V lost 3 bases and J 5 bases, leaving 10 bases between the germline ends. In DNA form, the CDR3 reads TGTGCCAGCAGTTTTACCAGGGCATATGGCTACACCTTC. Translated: CASSFTRAYGYTF.

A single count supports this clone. For the CDR3, the DNA is TGTGCCAGCAAATTAGGACAGGGAGCGAATCAGCCCCAGCATTTT. Its translation is CASKLGQGANQPQHF. The chain employs TRBV28 and TRBJ1-5; 8 bases are a match to TRBD1. Germline V gene sequence: CDR1 MDHEN, CDR2 SYDVKM. Trimming cost V 7 bases and J 4 bases; bases outside gene matches: 9. This CDR3 has 15 residues.

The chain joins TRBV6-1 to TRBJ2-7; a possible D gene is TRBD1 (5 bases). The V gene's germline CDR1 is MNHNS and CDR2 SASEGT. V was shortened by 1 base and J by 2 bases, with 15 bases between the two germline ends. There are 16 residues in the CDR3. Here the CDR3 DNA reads TGTGCCAGCAGTGAAGATGGGGCCCCAGTGACCTACGAGCAGTACTTC. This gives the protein CASSEDGAPVTYEQYF.

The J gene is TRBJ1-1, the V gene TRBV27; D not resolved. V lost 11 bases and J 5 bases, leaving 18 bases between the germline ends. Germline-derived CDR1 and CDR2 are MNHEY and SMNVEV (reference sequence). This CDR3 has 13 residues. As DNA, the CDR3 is TGTGCCTCAAGCCTTCAGGTAAGAACTGAAGCTTTCTTT. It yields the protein CASSLQVRTEAFF.

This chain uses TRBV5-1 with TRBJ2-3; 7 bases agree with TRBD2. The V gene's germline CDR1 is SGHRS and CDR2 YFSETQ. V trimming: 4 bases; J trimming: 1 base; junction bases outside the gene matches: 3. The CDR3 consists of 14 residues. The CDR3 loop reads CASSVSGGTDTQYF. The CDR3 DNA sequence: TGCGCCAGCAGCGTAAGCGGGGGCACAGATACGCAGTATTTT.

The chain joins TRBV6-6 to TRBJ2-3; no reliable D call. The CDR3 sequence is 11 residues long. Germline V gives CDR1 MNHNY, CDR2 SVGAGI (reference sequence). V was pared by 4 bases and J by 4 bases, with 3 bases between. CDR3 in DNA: TGTGCCAGCAGTTCGGCAGATACGCAGTATTTT. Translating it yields CASSSADTQYF.